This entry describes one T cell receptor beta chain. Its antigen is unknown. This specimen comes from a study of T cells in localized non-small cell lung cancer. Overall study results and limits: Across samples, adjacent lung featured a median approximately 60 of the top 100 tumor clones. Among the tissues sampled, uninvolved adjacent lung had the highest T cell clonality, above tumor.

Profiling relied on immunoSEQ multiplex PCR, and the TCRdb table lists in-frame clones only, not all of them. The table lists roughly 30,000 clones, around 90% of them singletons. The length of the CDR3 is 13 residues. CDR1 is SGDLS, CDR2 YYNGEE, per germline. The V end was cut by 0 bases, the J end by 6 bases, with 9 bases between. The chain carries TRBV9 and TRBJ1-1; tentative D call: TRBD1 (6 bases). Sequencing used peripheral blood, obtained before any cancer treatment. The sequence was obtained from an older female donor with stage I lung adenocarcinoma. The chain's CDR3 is CASSVDEGAEAFF. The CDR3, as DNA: TGTGCCAGCAGCGTAGATGAGGGGGCTGAAGCTTTCTTT.